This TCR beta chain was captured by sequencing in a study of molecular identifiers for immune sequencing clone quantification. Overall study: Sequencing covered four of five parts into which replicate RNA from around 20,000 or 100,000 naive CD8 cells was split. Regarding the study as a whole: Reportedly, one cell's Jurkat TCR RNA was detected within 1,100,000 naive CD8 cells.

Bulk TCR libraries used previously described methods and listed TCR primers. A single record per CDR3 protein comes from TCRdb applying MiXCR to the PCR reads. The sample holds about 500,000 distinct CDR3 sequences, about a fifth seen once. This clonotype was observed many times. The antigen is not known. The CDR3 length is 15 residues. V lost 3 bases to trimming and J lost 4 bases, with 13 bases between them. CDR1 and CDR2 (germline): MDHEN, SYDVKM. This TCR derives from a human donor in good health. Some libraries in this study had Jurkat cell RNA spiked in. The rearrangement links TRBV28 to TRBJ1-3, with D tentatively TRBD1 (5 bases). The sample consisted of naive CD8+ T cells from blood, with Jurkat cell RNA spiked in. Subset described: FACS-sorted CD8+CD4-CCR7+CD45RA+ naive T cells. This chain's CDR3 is CASSLRGHPGNTIYF. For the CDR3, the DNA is TGTGCCAGCAGTTTGCGAGGACATCCGGGAAACACCATATATTTT.